This T cell receptor (beta chain) was found in a study of blood T cells in healthy people across ages. A sample-barcoded 5' primer and a J-beta primer mix were used in a second PCR of roughly 7 to 11 cycles. Each CDR3 protein is one row after TCRdb ran MiXCR on the 5' RACE reads. The sample contains 1.5 million to 2 million distinct CDR3 sequences, 49% of which appear only once. Between the trimmed V and J ends, which lost 6 bases and 6 bases, there was a span of 18 bases. The CDR3 loop spans 15 amino acids. The sequencing sample was made of blood. This sequence joins TRBV12-3 or TRBV12-4 and TRBJ1-5, with a possible D match to TRBD1 (5 bases). The TCR sequence derives from a middle-aged woman in good health. The CDR3 DNA is TGTGCCAGCAGCCTAAAAAAGGGGATCGGTCAGCCCCAGCATTTT. This gives the protein CASSLKKGIGQPQHF.